This entry lists 27 T cell receptor beta chains sequenced from one sample in a study of cytomegalovirus exposure and HLA in healthy donors. Both 60 Vbeta primers and 13 Jbeta primers went into the PCR. Assay used: immunoSEQ multiplex PCR; TCRdb lists only in-frame clones, some missing. The sample has around 140,000 clones; roughly 80% are singletons. Input material: PBMCs. The receptor source for this set is a middle-aged man in good health and CMV-seropositive.

The sample holds one count of this clone. The V call is TRBV6-6, the J call TRBJ1-1; D is uncertain. V dropped 7 bases and J dropped 2 bases, with 8 bases sitting between them. This CDR3 has 12 residues. Germline V gene data show CDR1 as MNHNY and CDR2 as SVGAGI (reference sequence). CDR3 loop: CASIGDNTEAFF. The CDR3 DNA reads as TGTGCCAGCATCGGGGATAACACTGAAGCTTTCTTT.

V usage is TRBV6-5 and J usage is TRBJ1-1, with a tentative D call TRBD1 (5 bases). The V end was cut by 2 bases, the J end by 7 bases, with 11 bases between. CDR1 and CDR2 from the germline V gene are MNHEY and SVGAGI. This CDR3 is 13 amino acids long. The CDR3 loop is CASSYPGLLEAFF. The CDR3 bases are TGTGCCAGCAGTTACCCGGGACTCCTTGAAGCTTTCTTT.

Notes on this clone: Within the sample, other DNA sequences also encode this same CDR3. The chain links TRBV18 to TRBJ2-7; 9 nucleotides match TRBD1. The ends lost 2 bases at V and 2 bases at J; junction bases unmatched: 1. Per germline, CDR1 KGHSH and CDR2 LQKENI. The CDR3 length is 14 residues. The CDR3 protein is CASSPGTGPYEQYF. Here the CDR3 DNA reads TGTGCCAGCTCACCAGGGACAGGGCCCTACGAGCAGTACTTC.

This rearrangement joins TRBV2 to TRBJ1-1, with D unclear. Trimming removed 10 bases from V and 3 bases from J, with 9 bases in between. The CDR3 extends over 11 amino acids. Germline V gene data show CDR1 as SNHLY and CDR2 as FYNNEI. The CDR3 sequence is CAIRLYTEAFF. As DNA, the CDR3 is TGTGCCATTAGACTCTACACTGAAGCTTTCTTT.

The chain has TRBV7-3 and TRBJ2-6; D is possibly TRBD2 (6 bases). The CDR3 contains 18 residues. Germline V gives CDR1 SGHTA, CDR2 FQGTGA. Trimming stripped 5 bases from V and 2 bases from J, with 19 bases between. Written as DNA, the CDR3 is TGTGCCAGCAGCCCACCGTCAGCGGGTTGGGCTGGGGCCAACGTCCTGACTTTC. It specifies CASSPPSAGWAGANVLTF.

The gene calls are TRBV6-6 and TRBJ2-7, with 8 bases aligning to TRBD2. CDR3 length: 15 residues. CDR1 is MNHNY, CDR2 SVGAGI, per germline (reference sequence). J gave up 6 bases and V 6 bases, and 13 bases lay outside the gene matches. The DNA for the CDR3 is TGTGCCAGCAGCCACGGGGGGGGCGGGGAGGGCGAGCAGTACTTC. Translation: CASSHGGGGEGEQYF.

CDR3 nucleotide sequence: TGTGCCAGCAGCCAAGCCACGGGACAAAGGCCCTACGAGGGGACCTACGAGCAGTACTTC. Its protein is CASSQATGQRPYEGTYEQYF. The chain has TRBV14 and TRBJ2-7, with a weak D call TRBD1 (6 bases). The V gene lost 1 base and the J gene lost 2 bases, with 27 bases spanning the gap. There are 20 residues in the CDR3. CDR1 is SGHDN, CDR2 FVKESK, per germline.

The chain employs TRBV28 and TRBJ2-5; D may be TRBD2 (5 bases). CDR1 and CDR2 (germline): MDHEN, SYDVKM. CDR3 length: 14 amino acids. V dropped 3 bases and J dropped 5 bases, with 13 bases sitting between them. The CDR3 DNA reads as TGTGCCAGCAGTTTTCCCGGGGTACTGGAGACCCAGTACTTC. Protein product: CASSFPGVLETQYF.

The chain employs TRBV27 and TRBJ2-1; 8 nucleotides line up with TRBD1. The CDR3 has 16 amino acids. V lost 2 bases, J lost 6 bases, and 9 bases stayed unmatched. Germline CDR1 and CDR2: MNHEY and SMNVEV (reference sequence). The CDR3 sequence is CASSLEQGTGPNEQFF. The CDR3 DNA reads as TGTGCCAGCAGTTTAGAGCAAGGGACAGGTCCCAATGAGCAGTTCTTC.

The V gene is TRBV9, the J gene TRBJ1-2, with 8 bases identical to TRBD1. Losses at the gene ends were 3 bases for V and 5 bases for J; bases not matched to a gene: 15. This CDR3 comprises 17 residues. CDR1 is SGDLS, CDR2 YYNGEE, per germline. CDR3 in DNA: TGTGCCAGCAGCGGACCAGGGTCGGACAGGGTTTATTATGGCTACACCTTC. Translation gives CASSGPGSDRVYYGYTF. Based on the CDR3 plus reference TRBV9 and TRBJ1-2, the full variable domain is DSGVTQTPKHLITATGQRVTLRCSPRSGDLSVYWYQQSLDQGLQFLIQYYNGEERAKGNILERFSAQQFPDLHSELNLSSLELGDSALYFCASSGPGSDRVYYGYTFGSGTRLTVV.

V is TRBV11-2 and J is TRBJ2-7; no clear D gene. The germline V gene has CDR1 SGHAT and CDR2 FQNNGV. Trimming left V 5 bases short and J 7 bases short, with 15 bases between. This CDR3 region has 13 residues. DNA for the CDR3: TGTGCCAGCAGCCGACACGAAATTAGGGAGCAGTACTTC. Its translation: CASSRHEIREQYF.

The chain is built from TRBV5-6 and TRBJ1-5, with a possible D match to TRBD1 (6 bases). Per the germline V gene, CDR1 is SGHDT and CDR2 is YYEEEE. The V end lost 0 bases, the J end lost 9 bases, and 7 bases lay between the germline ends. The CDR3 has 12 amino acids. The CDR3 DNA reads TGTGCCAGCAGCTTGGAAGGGGGGCCCCAGCATTTT. It translates to CASSLEGGPQHF.

The chain recombines TRBV5-1 with TRBJ2-7; 8 bases fit TRBD2. Trimming removed 0 bases from V and 0 bases from J; junction bases left unmatched: 5. CDR3 length: 16 amino acids. The germline V gene has CDR1 SGHRS and CDR2 YFSETQ. In nucleotides, the CDR3 is TGCGCCAGCAGCTTGGTAGCGAGCGGGAGCTCCTACGAGCAGTACTTC. Translated: CASSLVASGSSYEQYF.

Turning to this clone: The same CDR3 can be traced to other DNA sequences in this sample. The V gene is TRBV20-1, the J gene TRBJ2-7; 7 positions agree with TRBD1. Trimming at V came to 6 bases and at J to 7 bases, leaving 6 bases not matched to a gene. The CDR3 contains 11 residues. Germline V gives CDR1 DFQATT, CDR2 SNEGSKA (reference sequence). CDR3 amino acids: CSALTRGEQYF. In DNA, the CDR3 is TGCAGTGCCCTTACCAGGGGGGAGCAGTACTTC.

The chain employs TRBV27 and TRBJ2-7; weak D call: TRBD2 (6 bases). Per the germline V gene, CDR1 is MNHEY and CDR2 is SMNVEV (reference sequence). This CDR3 has 14 amino acids. V lost 3 bases to trimming and J lost 4 bases, with 13 bases between them. CDR3 loop: CASSLAAGRYEQYF. Written as DNA, the CDR3 is TGTGCCAGCAGTTTGGCCGCGGGGAGATACGAGCAGTACTTC.

This clone has only a few counts. This chain's CDR3 is CASSQGWGTPAYEQYF. For the CDR3, the DNA is TGCGCCAGCAGCCAAGGTTGGGGGACTCCTGCCTACGAGCAGTACTTC. The genes are TRBV4-1 and TRBJ2-7, with D maybe TRBD2 (6 bases). This CDR3 region has 16 residues. Per germline, CDR1 MGHRA and CDR2 YSYEKL. Trimming stripped 1 base from V and 2 bases from J, with 15 bases between.

This sequence joins TRBV28 and TRBJ2-7, with TRBD2 matching over 7 bases. CDR1 and CDR2 (germline): MDHEN, SYDVKM. With V trimmed by 6 bases and J by 6 bases, 11 bases remained unmatched. The CDR3 loop spans 14 amino acids. This CDR3 is CASSQAAGDCEQYF. The DNA for the CDR3 is TGTGCCAGCAGCCAGGCCGCGGGAGACTGCGAGCAGTACTTC.

V usage is TRBV4-3 and J usage is TRBJ2-7; weak D call: TRBD1 (6 bases). The CDR3 spans 14 residues. Germline CDR1 reads LGHNA; CDR2 reads YSLEER. Deletions cut 4 bases from V and 0 bases from J, with 10 bases between. This chain's CDR3 is CASSRADSSYEQYF. The CDR3 DNA is TGCGCCAGCAGCCGGGCGGACAGCTCCTACGAGCAGTACTTC.

This clone was observed a few times. This rearrangement joins TRBV5-1 to TRBJ2-1; D perhaps matches TRBD2 (5 bases). Trimming stripped 7 bases from V and 0 bases from J, with 8 bases between. This CDR3 is built from 13 residues. Germline V gene lookup returns CDR1 SGHRS and CDR2 YFSETQ. CDR3: CASGSSSYNEQFF. CDR3 in DNA: TGCGCCAGCGGGAGTTCCTCCTACAATGAGCAGTTCTTC.

This clone was detected once. The V gene is TRBV7-3, the J gene TRBJ2-5; D might be TRBD2 (6 bases). V lost 5 bases, J lost 3 bases, and 16 bases lay in between. The CDR3 covers 15 residues. Germline V gene data show CDR1 as SGHTA and CDR2 as FQGTGA. The CDR3 DNA reads TGTGCCAGCAGCCCCGGTGGTAGCGGCAAAGAGACCCAGTACTTC. Protein: CASSPGGSGKETQYF.

The V gene is TRBV10-3, the J gene TRBJ2-5, with TRBD2 identical over 10 bases. Trimming took 3 bases from V and 5 from J; bases not matched to a gene: 18. This CDR3 contains 19 residues. The V gene's germline CDR1 is ENHRY and CDR2 SYGVKD. Here the CDR3 reads CAISDSPGVSGRAWETQYF. CDR3 in DNA: TGTGCCATCAGTGATAGCCCAGGGGTGAGCGGGAGGGCCTGGGAGACCCAGTACTTC.

This clone was counted once. This chain connects TRBV19 to TRBJ2-3, with 14 positions matching TRBD2. Germline V gives CDR1 LNHDA, CDR2 SQIVND (reference sequence). The V gene end was trimmed by 3 bases and the J gene end by 6 bases; junction bases not matched to a gene: 8. This CDR3 spans 17 amino acids. The CDR3 sequence: CASSIRLAGGPGDTQYF. The CDR3, as DNA: TGTGCCAGTAGTATCCGACTAGCGGGAGGGCCGGGGGATACGCAGTATTTT.

The chain couples TRBV19 to TRBJ2-7, with D possibly matching TRBD1 (5 bases). This CDR3 has 15 amino acids. Trimming took off 4 bases at V and 6 bases at J, with 19 bases between the two ends. The germline CDR1 and CDR2 sequences are LNHDA and SQIVND (reference sequence). CDR3 sequence reads: CASSTVSIFRVEQYF. CDR3 nucleotide sequence: TGTGCCAGTAGTACCGTGTCCATCTTCAGGGTCGAGCAGTACTTC. The whole variable domain, filled in from reference TRBV19 and TRBJ2-7, reads DGGITQSPKYLFRKEGQNVTLSCEQNLNHDAMYWYRQDPGQGLRLIYYSQIVNDFQKGDIAEGYSVSREKKESFPLTVTSAQKNPTAFYLCASSTVSIFRVEQYFGPGTRLTVT.

This chain joins TRBV9 and TRBJ1-6; TRBD1 is a possible D gene (6 bases). Germline loops: CDR1 SGDLS, CDR2 YYNGEE. The CDR3 runs 14 residues. V was shortened by 0 bases and J by 8 bases, with 9 bases between the two germline ends. CDR3 region: CASSVDRDHSPLHF. CDR3 sequence (DNA): TGTGCCAGCAGCGTAGACAGGGACCATTCACCCCTCCACTTT.

Only one count was recorded for this clone. This chain's CDR3 is CSVRDRFYEQYF. CDR3 nucleotides: TGCAGCGTGCGGGACAGGTTCTACGAGCAGTACTTC. The V call is TRBV29-1, the J call TRBJ2-7, with 8 bases that match TRBD1. This CDR3 has 12 residues. Unmatched junction bases numbered 4, after V lost 6 bases and J lost 3 bases. Germline V CDR1 and CDR2: SQVTM, ANQGSEA.

The chain is built from TRBV4-2 and TRBJ1-6, with D unresolved. This CDR3 has 15 residues. CDR1 LGHNA and CDR2 YNFKEQ come from the germline V gene. V was cut by 0 bases and J by 7 bases, with 10 bases left in between. CDR3 DNA: TGTGCCAGCAGCCAAGATCTGGGAGACAATTCACCCCTCCACTTT. It specifies CASSQDLGDNSPLHF.

The V gene is TRBV27, the J gene TRBJ2-1; 9 nucleotides align to TRBD2. The germline CDR1 and CDR2 sequences are MNHEY and SMNVEV (reference sequence). This CDR3 has 15 amino acids. The junction had 4 bases not matched to a gene; V was cut back by 5 bases and J by 2 bases. The CDR3 region is CASSPSGRPYNEQFF. DNA of the CDR3: TGTGCCAGCAGTCCGAGCGGGAGGCCCTACAATGAGCAGTTCTTC.